These 9 T cell receptor beta chains share one sample of origin, sequenced in a study of OX40 agonist ivuxolimab in advanced cancers. Using immunoSEQ multiplex PCR, the repertoire was profiled, and TCRdb retains in-frame clones only, with some absent. The table lists some 100,000 clones, 90% of them singletons. The sample consisted of CD4+ or CD8+ T cells sorted from blood, taken in a trial of the OX40 agonist ivuxolimab. These receptors all stem from an adult with an advanced solid tumor such as melanoma, head and neck, liver or kidney cancer.

The genes are TRBV4-3 and TRBJ2-7; 9 bases match TRBD2. CDR1 LGHNA and CDR2 YSLEER come from the germline V gene. This CDR3 contains 16 residues. The J segment lost 7 bases and the V segment lost 0 bases, leaving 10 bases of the junction unmatched. In DNA form, the CDR3 reads TGCGCCAGCAGCCAAGAGCCAGGAGCGGGAGGTTGGGAGCAGTACTTC. It yields the protein CASSQEPGAGGWEQYF.

This chain joins TRBV28 and TRBJ2-4; D is undetermined. The V and J ends lost 6 bases and 3 bases respectively, with 21 bases between them. Germline CDR1 MDHEN, CDR2 SYDVKM. This CDR3 contains 17 residues. The CDR3, as DNA: TGTGCCAGCAGCCAAGTTGAGGCAGGCCGACACAAAAACATTCAGTACTTC. Its translation: CASSQVEAGRHKNIQYF. The variable domain in full, with the rest retrieved from reference TRBV28 and TRBJ2-4, is DVKVTQSSRYLVKRTGEKVFLECVQDMDHENMFWYRQDPGLGLRLIYFSYDVKMKEKGDIPEGYSVSREKKERFSLILESASTNQTSMYLCASSQVEAGRHKNIQYFGAGTRLSVL.

V usage is TRBV5-1 and J usage is TRBJ2-3, with TRBD2 matching 10 bases. Trimming at V came to 0 bases and at J to 2 bases, leaving 3 bases not matched to a gene. The CDR3 spans 16 residues. Germline V gene sequence: CDR1 SGHRS, CDR2 YFSETQ. In nucleotides, the CDR3 is TGCGCCAGCAGCTTGGTTGGACTAGCGGTCACAGATACGCAGTATTTT. This encodes CASSLVGLAVTDTQYF.

The chain employs TRBV5-4 and TRBJ2-1; TRBD2 matches at 8 bases. V gave up 2 bases and J gave up 0 bases; unmatched junction bases: 4. Germline CDR1 and CDR2: SGHNT and YYREEE (reference sequence). This CDR3 is built from 16 residues. This CDR3 reads CASSLGSGISYNEQFF. The CDR3 coding sequence is TGTGCCAGCAGCTTAGGTAGCGGGATCTCCTACAATGAGCAGTTCTTC.

The genes are TRBV18 and TRBJ2-7; no clear D. Germline values: CDR1 KGHSH, CDR2 LQKENI. The CDR3 is made up of 13 amino acids. Trimming stripped 3 bases from V and 3 bases from J, with 9 bases between. The CDR3 region is CASSPRAYYEQYF. CDR3 DNA sequence: TGTGCCAGCTCACCTCGGGCATACTACGAGCAGTACTTC.

V gene TRBV18 combines with J gene TRBJ2-7; 8 bases map to TRBD2. There are 15 residues in the CDR3. From germline, CDR1 is KGHSH and CDR2 LQKENI. V lost 3 bases to trimming and J lost 1 base; unmatched junction nucleotides: 5. CDR3 sequence reads: CASSPTSVGSYEQYF. CDR3 DNA: TGTGCCAGCTCACCGACTAGCGTGGGATCCTACGAGCAGTACTTC. The complete variable domain, with remaining parts taken from reference TRBV18 and TRBJ2-7, reads NAGVMQNPRHLVRRRGQEARLRCSPMKGHSHVYWYRQLPEEGLKFMVYLQKENIIDESGMPKERFSAEFPKEGPSILRIQQVVRGDSAAYFCASSPTSVGSYEQYFGPGTRLTVT.

This clone has a single count. The CDR3 DNA is TGTGCCAGCAGTTACACAGCCGGGAGGACCTACGAGCAGTACTTC. The encoded protein is CASSYTAGRTYEQYF. The V and J genes are TRBV28 and TRBJ2-7; 7 nucleotides agree with TRBD2. Looked up from germline, CDR1 is MDHEN and CDR2 is SYDVKM. Unmatched junction bases numbered 8, after V lost 4 bases and J lost 2 bases. CDR3 length: 15 amino acids. Supplemented by reference TRBV28 and TRBJ2-7, the full variable domain reads DVKVTQSSRYLVKRTGEKVFLECVQDMDHENMFWYRQDPGLGLRLIYFSYDVKMKEKGDIPEGYSVSREKKERFSLILESASTNQTSMYLCASSYTAGRTYEQYFGPGTRLTVT.

The CDR3 DNA sequence: TGTGCCAGCAGCTTAGTACCAGAAGAGACCCAGTACTTC. Residues: CASSLVPEETQYF. The chain combines TRBV7-9 with TRBJ2-5; D is undetermined. The CDR3 is 13 residues long. V lost 1 base to trimming and J lost 3 bases, with 6 bases between them. Germline lookup yields CDR1 SEHNR and CDR2 FQNEAQ (reference sequence).

This clone appeared once. The V and J genes are TRBV2 and TRBJ1-5, with TRBD1 identical over 7 bases. The CDR3 length is 14 residues. V lost 4 bases and J lost 1; bases outside the gene matches: 1. Per the germline V gene, CDR1 is SNHLY and CDR2 is FYNNEI. The CDR3, as DNA: TGTGCCAGCAGTGGGGACAGCAGCAATCAGCCCCAGCATTTT. It codes for CASSGDSSNQPQHF.